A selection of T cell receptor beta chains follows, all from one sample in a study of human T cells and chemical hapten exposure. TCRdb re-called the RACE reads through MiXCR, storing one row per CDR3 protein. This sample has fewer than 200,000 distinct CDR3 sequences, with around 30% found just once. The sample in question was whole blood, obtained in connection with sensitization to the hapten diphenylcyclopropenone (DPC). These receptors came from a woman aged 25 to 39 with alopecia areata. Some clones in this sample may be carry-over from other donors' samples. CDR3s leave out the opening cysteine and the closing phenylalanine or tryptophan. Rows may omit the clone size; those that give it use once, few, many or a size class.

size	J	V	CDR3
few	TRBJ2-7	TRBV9	ASSVAQGAYEQY
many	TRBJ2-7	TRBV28	ASSLNNYEQY
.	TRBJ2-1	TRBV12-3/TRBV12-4	ASRGGGTSIYNEQF
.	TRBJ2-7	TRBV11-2	ASSLDNPVRGHPYEQY
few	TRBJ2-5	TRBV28	ASSTIRGREETQY
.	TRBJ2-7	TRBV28	ASRWDRGSYEQY
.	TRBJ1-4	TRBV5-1	ASRWGFGTNEKLF
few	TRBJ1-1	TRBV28	ASRGPGEAF
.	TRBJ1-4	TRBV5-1	ASSRQGLDEKLF
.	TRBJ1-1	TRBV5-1	ASSPGSDEAF
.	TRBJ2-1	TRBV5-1	ASSARTSGSGNEQF
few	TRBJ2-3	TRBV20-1	SAGGWGTDTQY
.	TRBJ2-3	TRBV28	ASSLGLAGGFSTDTQY
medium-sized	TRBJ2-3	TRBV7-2	ASSLVAKNTDTQY
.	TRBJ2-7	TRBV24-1	ATSDLRDEQY
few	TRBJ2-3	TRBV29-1	SVALAGDTQY
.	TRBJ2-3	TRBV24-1	ATSEASGNVDTQY
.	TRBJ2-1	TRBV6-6	ASSYSGHEQF
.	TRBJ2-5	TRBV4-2	ASSQDYRLTGQETQY
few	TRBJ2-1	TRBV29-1	SVDSGSANEQF
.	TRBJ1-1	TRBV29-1	SVEGITGDYTEAF
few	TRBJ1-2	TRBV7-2	ASSSWTDLTAHGYT
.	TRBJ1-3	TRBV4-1	ASSQELRGYTIY
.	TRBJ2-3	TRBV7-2	ASSLGFGTDTQY
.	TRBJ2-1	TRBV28	ATTGGGSNEQF
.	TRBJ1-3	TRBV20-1	SANSLGSSGNTIY
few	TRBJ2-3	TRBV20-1	SASFLAGGRRELETQY
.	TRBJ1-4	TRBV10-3	ATGRVGATNEKLF
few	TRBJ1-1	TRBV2	ASRQGAGTEAF
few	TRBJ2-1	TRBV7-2	ASSLQGYSYNEQF
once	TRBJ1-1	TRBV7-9	ASSPPGETEAF
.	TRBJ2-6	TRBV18	ASSPMGQSSGANVLT
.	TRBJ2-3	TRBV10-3	AISDQTADTQY
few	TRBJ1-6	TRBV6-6	ASSYSGGNSPLH
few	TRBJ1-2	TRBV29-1	SALTETNYGYT
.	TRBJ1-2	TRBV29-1	SAEVLLYGYT
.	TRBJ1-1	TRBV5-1	ASSLDRPTEAF
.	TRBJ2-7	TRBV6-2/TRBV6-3	ASSYRRASDEQY
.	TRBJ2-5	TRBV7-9	ASSLGPSRETQY
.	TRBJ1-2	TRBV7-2	ASSLGRTEYGYT
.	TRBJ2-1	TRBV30	AWKPGRSYNEQF
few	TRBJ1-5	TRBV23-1	ASSQSDYGQPQH
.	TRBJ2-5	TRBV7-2	ASSLGGLQETQY
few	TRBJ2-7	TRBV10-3	AISGTETYEQY
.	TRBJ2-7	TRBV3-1	ASSPQTGGAYEQY
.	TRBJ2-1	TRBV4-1	ASSQEEISYYNEQF
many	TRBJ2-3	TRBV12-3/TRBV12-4	ASSLLAGVTDTQY
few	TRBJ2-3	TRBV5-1	ASSWGQGPDTQY
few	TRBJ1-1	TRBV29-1	SVGQGHTEAF
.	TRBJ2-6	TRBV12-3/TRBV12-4	ASQGVTGANVLT
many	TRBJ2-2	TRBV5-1	ASSLGTANTGELF
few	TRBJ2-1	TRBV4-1	ASSQDPSLRSREQF
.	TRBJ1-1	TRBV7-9	ASSLEGRNHEAF